This T cell receptor beta chain originates from a study of T-cell reconstitution after alpha-beta-depleted transplantation in children. CDR1 MNHNS and CDR2 SASEGT come from the germline V gene. The ends lost 6 bases at V and 3 bases at J; junction bases unmatched: 12. This CDR3 region has 16 residues. Unique molecular identifiers were used in preparing the TCRbeta library. One entry per CDR3 protein results from TCRdb running MiXCR on the PCR reads. The sample contains some 600,000 distinct CDR3 sequences, 10% to 15% of which appear only once. The specimen comprised PBMCs, mostly from graft donor cells, sampled 360 days after TCRalphabeta/CD19-depleted stem cell transplant. This chain joins TRBV6-1 and TRBJ2-3, with 7 nucleotides matching TRBD2. The clonotype originates from a male patient aged 10 to 17 who had a stem cell transplant for acute myeloid leukemia, so the T cells may come from the graft donor. The CDR3 DNA sequence: TGTGCCAGCAGCCGGCCAGCGGGAAAGAAGACAGATACGCAGTATTTT. This sequence encodes CASSRPAGKKTDTQYF.